The 30 T cell receptor beta chains given below trace back to one sample, sequenced in a study of technical replicates of blood from a few donors. Profiled with immunoSEQ multiplex PCR; TCRdb holds only in-frame clones, not every one. Among 9,500 to 15,000 clones listed, about 95% were seen once. Source material: PBMCs. Every receptor here comes from a human donor in good health.

V is TRBV27 and J is TRBJ2-1; D not resolved. CDR1 is MNHEY, CDR2 SMNVEV, per germline (reference sequence). This CDR3 contains 14 residues. V was clipped by 6 bases and J by 2 bases, with 11 bases between them. The CDR3 DNA follows: TGTGCCAGCAGCCCAACATTGACCTACAATGAGCAGTTCTTC. This translates into CASSPTLTYNEQFF.

The gene calls are TRBV30 and TRBJ2-1; 7 nucleotides align to TRBD2. From germline, CDR1 is GTSNPN and CDR2 SVGIG (reference sequence). The CDR3 covers 16 residues. Trimming cost V 2 bases and J 8 bases; bases outside gene matches: 15. In DNA form, the CDR3 reads TGTGCCTGGAGTATCATGAGGGTAGCGGGCAGAGATGAGCAGTTCTTC. Encoded protein: CAWSIMRVAGRDEQFF. Filled out from reference TRBV30 and TRBJ2-1, the complete variable domain reads SQTIHQWPATLVQPVGSPLSLECTVEGTSNPNLYWYRQAAGRGLQLLFYSVGIGQISSEVPQNLSASRPQDRQFILSSKKLLLSDSGFYLCAWSIMRVAGRDEQFFGPGTRLTVL.

The genes are TRBV30 and TRBJ1-5; D remains ambiguous. CDR1 and CDR2 (germline): GTSNPN, SVGIG (reference sequence). Trimming took off 0 bases at V and 0 bases at J, with 9 bases between the two ends. The CDR3 spans 15 residues. CDR3 coding DNA: TGTGCCTGGAGTGTCTCGGGTTATAGCAATCAGCCCCAGCATTTT. Translated, it gives CAWSVSGYSNQPQHF.

The rearrangement joins TRBV2 to TRBJ2-7; TRBD2 matches at 8 bases. The CDR3 spans 16 residues. Germline CDR1 reads SNHLY; CDR2 reads FYNNEI. V shed 6 bases and J 1 base; nucleotides not matched to a gene: 11. CDR3 protein: CASRGGRSGSSYEQYF. CDR3 sequence (DNA): TGTGCCAGCAGGGGGGGTAGGAGCGGGAGTTCCTACGAGCAGTACTTC.

This chain uses TRBV18 with TRBJ2-3; 7 positions agree with TRBD1. This CDR3 is 15 amino acids long. V shed 4 bases and J 6 bases; nucleotides not matched to a gene: 10. Germline loops: CDR1 KGHSH, CDR2 LQKENI. CDR3 amino acids: CASSLITGEVDTQYF. The CDR3 DNA follows: TGTGCCAGCTCACTGATCACAGGGGAAGTGGATACGCAGTATTTT.

This chain joins TRBV6-5 and TRBJ1-2, with D tentatively TRBD1 (5 bases). Germline loops: CDR1 MNHEY, CDR2 SVGAGI. V dropped 0 bases and J dropped 8 bases, with 7 bases sitting between them. This CDR3 contains 12 residues. The CDR3 region has the DNA TGTGCCAGCAGTTACTCAGGGGCCGGCTACACCTTC. It yields the protein CASSYSGAGYTF.

J is TRBJ2-7 and V is TRBV7-2; the D is unclear. Germline lookup yields CDR1 SGHTA and CDR2 FQGNSA. The CDR3 covers 14 residues. V was cut by 6 bases and J by 3 bases, with 15 bases left in between. CDR3 nucleotides: TGTGCCAGCAGGTTGGGCGCGTCTAACTACGAGCAGTACTTC. Encoded protein: CASRLGASNYEQYF.

This chain uses TRBV30 with TRBJ1-4; 10 nucleotides match TRBD1. The CDR3 covers 14 residues. V lost 2 bases and J lost 8; bases outside the gene matches: 5. Germline loops: CDR1 GTSNPN, CDR2 SVGIG (reference sequence). CDR3 coding DNA: TGTGCCTGGAGTTCCGGGACAGGGGACGAAAAACTGTTTTTT. Translation gives CAWSSGTGDEKLFF.

J is TRBJ2-7 and V is TRBV4-2; 9 bases agree with TRBD2. The V and J ends lost 6 bases and 3 bases, in that order; junction bases with no gene match: 24. Germline CDR1 and CDR2: LGHNA and YNFKEQ. CDR3 length: 20 amino acids. The DNA of the CDR3 is TGTGCCAGCAGTCAACAGAGTCCGGGACTAGCTCCAGATATGAACTACGAGCAGTACTTC. This encodes CASSQQSPGLAPDMNYEQYF.

The chain recombines TRBV10-1 with TRBJ1-1; the D gene is possibly TRBD1 (5 bases). Germline CDR1 reads WNHNN; CDR2 reads SYGVQD (reference sequence). The V end was cut by 6 bases, the J end by 1 base, with 9 bases between. The CDR3 consists of 13 residues. The CDR3 is CASSRQGNTEAFF. In DNA form, the CDR3 reads TGCGCCAGCAGCCGGCAGGGGAACACTGAAGCTTTCTTT.

The chain combines TRBV2 with TRBJ2-1; 8 bases fit TRBD2. Germline assignment: CDR1 SNHLY and CDR2 FYNNEI. V was clipped by 7 bases and J by 0 bases; unmatched bases: 8. This CDR3 contains 16 residues. The CDR3 DNA follows: TGTGCCAGCACCGGGAGGGCCAGTCGCTCCTACAATGAGCAGTTCTTC. This sequence encodes CASTGRASRSYNEQFF.

CDR3 residues: CASSLGQGPGFF. The CDR3 DNA reads TGTGCCAGCAGCTTAGGACAGGGCCCGGGGTTTTTT. This rearrangement joins TRBV7-9 to TRBJ1-4; 7 bases align to TRBD1. The germline V gene has CDR1 SEHNR and CDR2 FQNEAQ (reference sequence). The trim removed 1 base at V and 16 bases at J, leaving 6 bases unmatched. The CDR3 runs to 12 residues.

The genes are TRBV19 and TRBJ2-2, with D tentatively TRBD2 (7 bases). Trimming cost V 7 bases and J 4 bases, with 13 bases left between them. CDR1 and CDR2 (germline): LNHDA, SQIVND (reference sequence). The CDR3 covers 14 residues. The CDR3 here is CASTLGGVTGELFF. DNA for the CDR3: TGTGCCAGTACCCTAGGGGGGGTCACCGGGGAGCTGTTTTTT.

V gene TRBV28 combines with J gene TRBJ1-1; perhaps TRBD1 as D (5 bases). The CDR3 is 16 amino acids. Trimming took 2 bases from V and 1 from J, leaving 14 bases between them. Looked up from germline, CDR1 is MDHEN and CDR2 is SYDVKM. The CDR3 sequence is CASSLGGDGQNTEAFF. The CDR3, as DNA: TGTGCCAGCAGTTTAGGAGGGGATGGACAGAACACTGAAGCTTTCTTT.

The gene calls are TRBV5-1 and TRBJ2-3; 7 bases match TRBD2. The CDR3 runs to 16 residues. CDR1 SGHRS and CDR2 YFSETQ come from the germline V gene. V gave up 4 bases and J gave up 1 base; unmatched junction bases: 9. In DNA form, the CDR3 reads TGCGCCAGCAGCCCCGGACTGAGCGGGGGCACAGATACGCAGTATTTT. Translated, it gives CASSPGLSGGTDTQYF. Full variable domain (remainder filled in from reference TRBV5-1 and TRBJ2-3): KAGVTQTPRYLIKTRGQQVTLSCSPISGHRSVSWYQQTPGQGLQFLFEYFSETQRNKGNFPGRFSGRQFSNSRSEMNVSTLELGDSALYLCASSPGLSGGTDTQYFGPGTRLTVL.

The chain recombines TRBV29-1 with TRBJ1-1; 8 nucleotides line up with TRBD1. V lost 7 bases, J lost 1 base, and 2 bases stayed unmatched. The CDR3 spans 12 residues. Germline loops: CDR1 SQVTM, CDR2 ANQGSEA. CDR3 amino acids: CSAGTGNTEAFF. CDR3 sequence (DNA): TGCAGCGCCGGGACAGGGAACACTGAAGCTTTCTTT. Combining the CDR3 with reference TRBV29-1 and TRBJ1-1 gives the whole variable domain SAVISQKPSRDICQRGTSLTIQCQVDSQVTMMFWYRQQPGQSLTLIATANQGSEATYESGFVIDKFPISRPNLTFSTLTVSNMSPEDSSIYLCSAGTGNTEAFFGQGTRLTVV.

The genes are TRBV28 and TRBJ2-4, with 10 bases that match TRBD1. Germline CDR1 is MDHEN and CDR2 is SYDVKM. This CDR3 contains 18 residues. With 3 bases clipped from V and 0 bases from J, the junction kept 8 bases outside the gene matches. CDR3 nucleotide sequence: TGTGCCAGCAGTTTTGGGACAGGGGCGATAGTAGCCAAAAACATTCAGTACTTC. Translating gives CASSFGTGAIVAKNIQYF.

The chain uses TRBV28 and TRBJ2-5; possible D gene TRBD1, 6 bases. This CDR3 has 14 amino acids. Per germline, CDR1 MDHEN and CDR2 SYDVKM. Trimming removed 5 bases at V and 1 base at J, with 11 bases between. CDR3 residues: CASSPTGVQETQYF. In DNA form, the CDR3 reads TGTGCCAGCAGTCCGACAGGCGTCCAAGAGACCCAGTACTTC.

This clone occurred once. CDR3 in DNA: TGTGCCTGGAGCAGACTAGCGGGATCCACCGGGGAGCTGTTTTTT. Amino acid sequence: CAWSRLAGSTGELFF. This chain uses TRBV30 with TRBJ2-2; the match to TRBD2 covers 11 bases. The CDR3 has 15 amino acids. The V gene end was trimmed by 3 bases and the J gene end by 4 bases; junction bases not matched to a gene: 4. Germline V gene data show CDR1 as GTSNPN and CDR2 as SVGIG (reference sequence).

This clone was recorded once. The chain is built from TRBV7-9 and TRBJ2-5, with 8 bases aligning to TRBD2. The CDR3 sequence is 14 residues long. CDR1 and CDR2 from the germline V gene are SEHNR and FQNEAQ (reference sequence). Trimming at V came to 5 bases and at J to 9 bases, leaving 11 bases not matched to a gene. Here the CDR3 reads CASSPPGGSGPQYF. CDR3 nucleotides: TGTGCCAGCAGCCCACCGGGGGGGTCCGGTCCCCAGTACTTC.

The chain couples TRBV5-8 to TRBJ2-6; D might be TRBD2 (7 bases). This CDR3 region has 17 residues. V lost 4 bases and J 0 bases, leaving 14 bases between the germline ends. CDR1 and CDR2 from the germline V gene are SGHTS and YDEGEE. In DNA, the CDR3 is TGTGCCAGCAGCACAGCGGGACACTTCTCTGGGGCCAACGTCCTGACTTTC. This translates into CASSTAGHFSGANVLTF.

This sequence joins TRBV18 and TRBJ2-1, with D maybe TRBD1 (6 bases). V shed 3 bases and J shed 0 bases, with 9 bases lying between them. CDR1 KGHSH and CDR2 LQKENI come from the germline V gene. The CDR3 is 15 residues long. CDR3 in DNA: TGTGCCAGCTCACCTGGACAGAACTCCTACAATGAGCAGTTCTTC. Amino acids: CASSPGQNSYNEQFF.

This clone appeared a single time. V gene TRBV5-1 combines with J gene TRBJ2-1; tentative D call: TRBD2 (7 bases). V was trimmed by 0 bases and J by 0 bases, leaving 13 bases between them. The CDR3 length is 17 residues. Germline values: CDR1 SGHRS, CDR2 YFSETQ. The CDR3 region is CASSLAGGGSSYNEQFF. In DNA, the CDR3 is TGCGCCAGCAGCTTGGCCGGGGGCGGGAGCTCCTACAATGAGCAGTTCTTC.

Only one count was recorded for this clone. The chain recombines TRBV28 with TRBJ2-6; TRBD1 aligns across 7 bases. The CDR3 extends over 16 amino acids. Germline lookup yields CDR1 MDHEN and CDR2 SYDVKM. V dropped 6 bases and J dropped 0; count of bases not matched to a gene: 5. The DNA for the CDR3 is TGTGCCAGCAGAACCCCAGGGGGCTCTGGGGCCAACGTCCTGACTTTC. Amino acid sequence: CASRTPGGSGANVLTF.

The chain couples TRBV6-6 to TRBJ1-1; D is uncertain. The germline CDR1 and CDR2 sequences are MNHNY and SVGAGI (reference sequence). This CDR3 region has 13 residues. Trimming cost V 2 bases and J 4 bases, with 8 bases left between them. CDR3 loop: CASSYTRITEAFF. DNA of the CDR3: TGTGCCAGCAGTTACACGAGGATCACTGAAGCTTTCTTT.

This chain joins TRBV5-5 and TRBJ1-1, with 7 bases identical to TRBD1. After removal of 1 base from V and 4 bases from J, the junction contained 16 bases not matched to a gene. This CDR3 region has 18 residues. Per the germline V gene, CDR1 is SGHKS and CDR2 is YYEKEE (reference sequence). The CDR3 sequence: CASSLLPILGTEFTEAFF. The CDR3 bases are TGTGCCAGCAGCTTGCTACCCATTCTAGGGACAGAGTTCACTGAAGCTTTCTTT. Filled out from reference TRBV5-5 and TRBJ1-1, the complete variable domain reads DAGVTQSPTHLIKTRGQQVTLRCSPISGHKSVSWYQQVLGQGPQFIFQYYEKEERGRGNFPDRFSARQFPNYSSELNVNALLLGDSALYLCASSLLPILGTEFTEAFFGQGTRLTVV.

The chain links TRBV28 to TRBJ1-2; 9 bases line up with TRBD1. The CDR3 is 16 amino acids. V lost 6 bases and J lost 3; bases outside the gene matches: 11. Germline V gene sequence: CDR1 MDHEN, CDR2 SYDVKM. In DNA form, the CDR3 reads TGTGCCAGCAGCAGACCTCCGGGACAGGGCGACTATGGCTACACCTTC. This encodes CASSRPPGQGDYGYTF.

This chain links TRBV11-3 with TRBJ2-7, with 7 positions matching TRBD2. This CDR3 is built from 14 residues. The germline V gene encodes CDR1 SGHNT and CDR2 YENEEA. V shed 5 bases and J 6 bases; nucleotides not matched to a gene: 10. In DNA, the CDR3 is TGTGCCAGCAGCCGTCGGGCGGGAGCAGGCGAGCAGTACTTC. It encodes CASSRRAGAGEQYF. Looking up the rest from reference TRBV11-3 and TRBJ2-7 gives the full variable domain: EAGVVQSPRYKIIEKKQPVAFWCNPISGHNTLYWYLQNLGQGPELLIRYENEEAVDDSQLPKDRFSAERLKGVDSTLKIQPAELGDSAVYLCASSRRAGAGEQYFGPGTRLTVT.

This clone was observed once. The CDR3 region is CASSAGSPRTIRGTDTQYF. In nucleotides, the CDR3 is TGCGCCAGCAGCGCGGGCAGCCCAAGGACTATTAGGGGCACAGATACGCAGTATTTT. The chain combines TRBV5-1 with TRBJ2-3; TRBD2 might be the D (6 bases). V gave up 4 bases and J gave up 1 base, with 25 bases separating them. CDR1 is SGHRS and CDR2 is YFSETQ in the germline V gene. The length of the CDR3 is 19 residues. Based on the CDR3 plus reference TRBV5-1 and TRBJ2-3, the full variable domain is KAGVTQTPRYLIKTRGQQVTLSCSPISGHRSVSWYQQTPGQGLQFLFEYFSETQRNKGNFPGRFSGRQFSNSRSEMNVSTLELGDSALYLCASSAGSPRTIRGTDTQYFGPGTRLTVL.

The chain carries TRBV6-1 and TRBJ2-7; D gene ambiguous. The CDR3 runs to 12 residues. V gave up 2 bases and J gave up 1 base, with 3 bases separating them. The V gene's germline CDR1 is MNHNS and CDR2 SASEGT. CDR3 DNA sequence: TGTGCCAGCAGTGAACGGTCCTACGAGCAGTACTTC. Translating gives CASSERSYEQYF.